A single sample gave rise to the 12 T cell receptor beta chains below, sequenced in a study of molecular identifiers for immune sequencing clone quantification. TCRdb redid the calling of the PCR reads with MiXCR, one entry per CDR3 protein. The sample lists just over 95,000 distinct CDR3 sequences, 24% occurring once. The sequencing input was naive CD8+ T cells from blood, with Jurkat cell RNA spiked in. Subset noted: FACS-sorted CD8+CD4-CCR7+CD45RA+ naive T cells. The receptors originated from a human donor in good health. Some libraries in this study had Jurkat cell RNA spiked in.

Worth noting for this clonotype: One end of the junction is discordant with germline, which a read error may explain. The V call is TRBV20-1, the J call TRBJ2-3; tentative D call: TRBD1 (5 bases). This CDR3 region has 15 residues. Looked up from germline, CDR1 is DFQATT and CDR2 is SNEGSKA (reference sequence). The CDR3 sequence is CSARDEDTHTDTQYF. The CDR3 DNA sequence: TGCAGTGCCAGAGATGAGGACACTCACACCGATACGCAGTATTTT.

A few counts support this clonotype. The chain joins TRBV10-3 to TRBJ1-1; perhaps TRBD1 as D (6 bases). The CDR3 is made up of 15 amino acids. V lost 0 bases, J lost 6 bases, and 14 bases lay in between. Germline CDR1 and CDR2: ENHRY and SYGVKD. The CDR3 here is CAISESGGRGAEAFF. The CDR3 region has the DNA TGTGCCATCAGTGAGTCAGGGGGAAGGGGGGCTGAAGCTTTCTTT.

Details on this clonotype: Just one base apart from a much larger clone, this may be a read error. This sequence joins TRBV20-1 and TRBJ2-2; D possibly corresponds to TRBD2 (6 bases). CDR1 is DFQATT, CDR2 SNEGSKA, per germline (reference sequence). The length of the CDR3 is 13 residues. CDR3 coding DNA: TGCAGTGCTAGGGATGGGGGTACCGGGGGGCTGTTTTTT. Its protein is CSARDGGTGGLFF.

The J gene is TRBJ2-4, the V gene TRBV28; weak D call: TRBD2 (5 bases). The CDR3 contains 14 residues. Deletions cut 7 bases from V and 2 bases from J, with 12 bases between. Germline V gene lookup returns CDR1 MDHEN and CDR2 SYDVKM. The CDR3, as DNA: TGTGCCAGCAACCGAGGGAGACCCAAAAACATTCAGTACTTC. This translates into CASNRGRPKNIQYF. The complete variable domain, with remaining parts taken from reference TRBV28 and TRBJ2-4, reads DVKVTQSSRYLVKRTGEKVFLECVQDMDHENMFWYRQDPGLGLRLIYFSYDVKMKEKGDIPEGYSVSREKKERFSLILESASTNQTSMYLCASNRGRPKNIQYFGAGTRLSVL.

A remark on this clonotype: Likely a read error: the CDR3 ends without its conserved phenylalanine or tryptophan. The limits of the CDR3 on the DNA are not certain, so only TCRdb's listed CDR3 is given. The chain employs TRBV14 and TRBJ2-1; no check of the table's D call, TRBD2, against the DNA was made. Germline lookup yields CDR1 SGHDN and CDR2 FVKESK. The CDR3 region is 16 residues in length, termini included. CDR3 loop: CASSQDVREYHNEQFL.

A note on this clonotype: Sequence at one end of the junction differs from germline and may be a read error. V gene TRBV4-1 combines with J gene TRBJ2-7; no clear D. The CDR3 has 16 amino acids. Germline assignment: CDR1 MGHRA and CDR2 YSYEKL. The CDR3: CASSQDQRRSSYEQHF. The DNA of the CDR3 is TGCGCCAGCAGCCAAGATCAGAGACGGAGCTCCTACGAGCAGCACTTC.

This clonotype was counted between two and nine times. V and J are TRBV7-6 and TRBJ1-1, with D possibly TRBD1 on 6 matching bases. Per germline, CDR1 SGHVS and CDR2 FNYEAQ. CDR3 length equals 13 residues. Trimming left V 5 bases short and J 6 bases short, with 13 bases between. As DNA, the CDR3 is TGTGCCAGCAGCCCCGGGGGGGCGGCTGAAGCTTTCTTT. Its protein is CASSPGGAAEAFF.

This chain links TRBV28 with TRBJ1-3, with a possible D match to TRBD1 (6 bases). Germline CDR1 is MDHEN and CDR2 is SYDVKM. There are 16 residues in the CDR3. The germline V and J ends were trimmed by 10 bases and 0 bases, with 19 bases remaining between them. CDR3 coding DNA: TGTGCCACCACCATCGGGGGGCTCCGCTCTGGAAACACCATATATTTT. Translating it yields CATTIGGLRSGNTIYF.

This clonotype was counted ten times or more. J is TRBJ1-1 and V is TRBV6-5, with a tentative D call TRBD1 (5 bases). Germline V gene data show CDR1 as MNHEY and CDR2 as SVGAGI. This CDR3 contains 14 residues. Trimming took off 0 bases at V and 4 bases at J, with 9 bases between the two ends. The CDR3 loop reads CASSYSSRGTEAFF. In nucleotides, the CDR3 is TGTGCCAGCAGTTACTCGTCAAGGGGCACTGAAGCTTTCTTT.

In this sample, this clonotype is medium-sized. The chain has TRBV20-1 and TRBJ2-4, with D unresolved. Germline values: CDR1 DFQATT, CDR2 SNEGSKA (reference sequence). Trimming stripped 3 bases from V and 0 bases from J, with 6 bases between. This CDR3 region has 13 residues. Written as DNA, the CDR3 is TGCAGTGCTAGGCTGCCAGCCAAAAACATTCAGTACTTC. Its translation is CSARLPAKNIQYF.

The chain links TRBV27 to TRBJ1-2; TRBD1 matches at 9 bases. V was clipped by 5 bases and J by 8 bases; unmatched bases: 6. The CDR3 totals 13 residues. Germline V gene sequence: CDR1 MNHEY, CDR2 SMNVEV (reference sequence). CDR3: CASSVDRGGGYTF. DNA for the CDR3: TGTGCCAGCAGTGTAGACAGGGGGGGAGGCTACACCTTC.

The rearrangement links TRBV7-9 to TRBJ2-3; possible D gene TRBD2, 6 bases. The germline V gene has CDR1 SEHNR and CDR2 FQNEAQ (reference sequence). The CDR3 spans 15 residues. V lost 5 bases and J 0 bases, leaving 12 bases between the germline ends. The CDR3 DNA reads as TGTGCCAGCAGCGCTTGGCGGGGTAGCACAGATACGCAGTATTTT. Its protein is CASSAWRGSTDTQYF.